Below, 5 T cell receptor beta chains from the same sample are listed, as sequenced in a study of response to subunit inactivated influenza vaccine. In TCRdb, the RT-PCR reads were re-called with MiXCR into one record per CDR3 protein. Of some 500,000 distinct CDR3 sequences listed, 16% are singletons. This sample comprised CD4+ T cells sorted from PBMCs, obtained 23 months after vaccination. Every receptor here comes from a man aged 45 to 75 who received an inactivated influenza vaccine.

Many counts were recorded for this clonotype. V is TRBV10-3 and J is TRBJ2-3; maybe TRBD2 (7 bases). Trimming took 9 bases from V and 3 from J, leaving 25 bases between them. The CDR3 is made up of 17 amino acids. Germline V gene lookup returns CDR1 ENHRY and CDR2 SYGVKD. DNA of the CDR3: TGTGCCATAGGGGGGGGATCTAGCGGAGGATGGACAGATACGCAGTATTTT. Encoded protein: CAIGGGSSGGWTDTQYF.

The rearrangement uses TRBV7-6 and TRBJ2-7, with 9 bases identical to TRBD1. Per the germline V gene, CDR1 is SGHVS and CDR2 is FNYEAQ. V trimming: 3 bases; J trimming: 7 bases; junction bases outside the gene matches: 7. The CDR3 contains 14 residues. The CDR3 region has the DNA TGTGCCAGCAGCTTTTCCGAACAGGGGGCGGAGCAGTACTTC. Translation gives CASSFSEQGAEQYF.

This clonotype was observed a few times. The rearrangement uses TRBV5-1 and TRBJ1-4; D gene ambiguous. Looked up from germline, CDR1 is SGHRS and CDR2 is YFSETQ. The CDR3 length is 13 residues. V was shortened by 1 base and J by 7 bases, with 8 bases between the two germline ends. The chain's CDR3 is CASSLLPVEKLFF. For the CDR3, the DNA is TGCGCCAGCAGCTTGTTGCCAGTTGAAAAACTGTTTTTT.

This clonotype was counted at least ten times. J is TRBJ2-6 and V is TRBV7-9; D remains ambiguous. CDR1 SEHNR and CDR2 FQNEAQ come from the germline V gene (reference sequence). Trimming left V 9 bases short and J 0 bases short, with 6 bases between. This CDR3 has 13 residues. CDR3 bases: TGTGCCAGTGGAGACTCTGGGGCCAACGTCCTGACTTTC. Amino acids: CASGDSGANVLTF.

For this clonotype: Its ends do not fully match the called genes, so a read error is possible. The V and J genes are TRBV11-2 and TRBJ2-1, with 8 bases lining up with TRBD1. Germline V gives CDR1 SGHAT, CDR2 FQNNGV. The CDR3 runs to 11 residues. The CDR3 here is CASSSRDRLVF. For the CDR3, the DNA is TGTGCCAGCAGCTCCCGGGACAGGTTAGTCTTC.